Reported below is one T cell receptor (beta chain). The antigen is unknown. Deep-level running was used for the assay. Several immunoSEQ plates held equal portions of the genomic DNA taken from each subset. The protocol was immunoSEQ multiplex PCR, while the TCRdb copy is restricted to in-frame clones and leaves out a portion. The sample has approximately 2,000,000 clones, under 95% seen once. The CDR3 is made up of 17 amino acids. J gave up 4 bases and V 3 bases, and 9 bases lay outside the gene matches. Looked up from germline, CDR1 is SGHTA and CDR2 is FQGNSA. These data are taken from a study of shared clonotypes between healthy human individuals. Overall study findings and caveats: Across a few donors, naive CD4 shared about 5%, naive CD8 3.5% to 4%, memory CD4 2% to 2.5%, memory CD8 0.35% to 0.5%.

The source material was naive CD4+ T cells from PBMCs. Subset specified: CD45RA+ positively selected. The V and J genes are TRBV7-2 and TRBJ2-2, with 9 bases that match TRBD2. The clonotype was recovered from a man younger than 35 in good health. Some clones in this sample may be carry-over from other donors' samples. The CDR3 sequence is CASSFVRASGTTGELFF. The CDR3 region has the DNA TGTGCCAGCAGCTTTGTCCGGGCTAGCGGGACCACCGGGGAGCTGTTTTTT.